The 9 T cell receptor beta chains reported below all come from one sample, sequenced in a study of lymphopenia after photon versus proton radiotherapy. Measured with immunoSEQ multiplex PCR; TCRdb has only the in-frame clones, and not every one. The table has tens of thousands of clones, about 80% seen once; the top ten hold roughly 15%. The sample consisted of peripheral blood, taken from a patient treated with proton-based radiotherapy. The receptors stem from a woman aged 70-85 years with pancreatic cancer.

The CDR3 sequence: CASRSFPGRSQGGLETQYF. DNA for the CDR3: TGTGCCAGCCGATCCTTCCCCGGCCGGTCACAGGGAGGTTTGGAGACCCAGTACTTC. The chain couples TRBV19 to TRBJ2-5; either TRBD1 or TRBD2 may supply D (6 bases each). CDR3 length: 19 residues. With 9 bases removed from V and 5 bases from J, the gap between germline ends came to 34 bases. The germline V gene encodes CDR1 LNHDA and CDR2 SQIVND (reference sequence).

The chain couples TRBV7-6 to TRBJ2-1; D possibly corresponds to TRBD2 (6 bases). The length of the CDR3 is 16 residues. CDR1 is SGHVS and CDR2 is FNYEAQ in the germline V gene. Deletions cut 1 base from V and 8 bases from J, with 18 bases between. The CDR3 here is CASSLGPAGNNHEQFF. In nucleotides, the CDR3 is TGTGCCAGCAGCTTAGGTCCCGCGGGAAATAATCATGAGCAGTTCTTC.

The CDR3 spells CASSFQGRGGELFF. The CDR3 DNA follows: TGTGCCAGCAGCTTCCAGGGAAGAGGCGGGGAGCTGTTTTTT. This chain joins TRBV5-6 and TRBJ2-2; D might be TRBD1 (5 bases). The CDR3 sequence is 14 residues long. V dropped 2 bases and J dropped 7 bases, with 12 bases sitting between them. CDR1 is SGHDT and CDR2 is YYEEEE in the germline V gene.

V gene TRBV5-1 combines with J gene TRBJ1-1; a weak D match, TRBD1 (6 bases). Germline values: CDR1 SGHRS, CDR2 YFSETQ. The CDR3 has 16 residues. The V end lost 1 base, the J end lost 3 bases, and 16 bases lay between the germline ends. The CDR3 DNA reads TGCGCCAGCAGCTTGACAGGGAGGGAGTTGGACACTGAAGCTTTCTTT. The encoded protein is CASSLTGRELDTEAFF.

Concerning this clone: The germline gene is not matched at one end of the junction; a read error may be the cause. This rearrangement joins TRBV7-2 to TRBJ2-3, with 9 positions matching TRBD2. Looked up from germline, CDR1 is SGHTA and CDR2 is FQGNSA. The CDR3 has 15 residues. In nucleotides, the CDR3 is TGTGCCAGCACCTTAGCGGGAGTGGATGGGGATACGCAGTATTTT. This gives the protein CASTLAGVDGDTQYF.

This chain links TRBV28 with TRBJ2-3, with 8 bases aligning to TRBD2. The germline V gene has CDR1 MDHEN and CDR2 SYDVKM. The CDR3 runs 18 residues. The V segment lost 1 base and the J segment 2 bases; nucleotides outside the gene matches: 11. Written as DNA, the CDR3 is TGTGCCAGCAGTTTATCACCGGGACTAGGGAGCCTCACAGATACGCAGTATTTT. Amino acids: CASSLSPGLGSLTDTQYF.

V and J are TRBV30 and TRBJ2-2; D is perhaps TRBD1 (6 bases). V was cut by 4 bases and J by 1 base, with 10 bases left in between. The length of the CDR3 is 14 residues. CDR1 is GTSNPN, CDR2 SVGIG, per germline (reference sequence). CDR3 loop: CAWIRQVNTGELFF. Here the CDR3 DNA reads TGTGCCTGGATAAGACAGGTGAACACCGGGGAGCTGTTTTTT.

The rearrangement links TRBV2 to TRBJ1-1; weak D call: TRBD1 (6 bases). The CDR3 is made up of 15 amino acids. The V gene's germline CDR1 is SNHLY and CDR2 FYNNEI. The germline V and J ends were trimmed by 6 bases and 2 bases, with 16 bases remaining between them. The chain's CDR3 is CASSEMGGRNTEAFF. For the CDR3, the DNA is TGTGCCAGCAGCGAAATGGGGGGGCGTAACACTGAAGCTTTCTTT.

This sequence joins TRBV4-3 and TRBJ2-2; 7 bases are shared with TRBD2. The V gene's germline CDR1 is LGHNA and CDR2 YSLEER. J was trimmed by 4 bases and V by 0 bases; bases with no gene match: 5. The CDR3 runs to 16 residues. The DNA for the CDR3 is TGCGCCAGCAGCCAAGAAGGGCGGGAGAGCACCGGGGAGCTGTTTTTT. Protein sequence: CASSQEGRESTGELFF.